These T cell receptor beta chains were read from a single sample in a study of shared clonotypes between healthy human individuals. Produced via immunoSEQ multiplex PCR; TCRdb's table is partial and in-frame only. This table has about 2.3 million clones, approximately 95% appearing once. Sequencing was performed on naive CD4+ T cells from PBMCs. The receptors were sampled from a man in his late teens or twenties in good health. Some clones in this sample may be carry-over from other donors' samples. The CDR3 runs from the conserved cysteine through the conserved F or W. Fields, in order: CDR3 DNA, CDR3 protein, V gene, J gene, D gene, clone size. The D gene is left open where the match is weak. Some rows have no size entry. The others give once, few or many, or a class for an expanded clone.

CDR3nt: TGTGCCTGGAGTCTTCGTACAGGAATGAGGTCACCCCTCCACTTT
CDR3aa: CAWSLRTGMRSPLHF
v_gene: TRBV30
j_gene: TRBJ1-6
d_gene: NA
abundance: NA

CDR3nt: TGCGCCAGCAGCTTGGGGTCAGGGAGCTATGGCTACACCTTC
CDR3aa: CASSLGSGSYGYTF
v_gene: TRBV5-1
j_gene: TRBJ1-2
d_gene: NA
abundance: NA

CDR3nt: TGTGCCAGCAGCAAAAGACAGGGGGGCGAGACCCAGTACTTC
CDR3aa: CASSKRQGGETQYF
v_gene: TRBV13
j_gene: TRBJ2-5
d_gene: TRBD1
abundance: NA

CDR3nt: TGTGCCAGCAGCTCCCCCGCCAGAGCCTACGAGCAGTACTTC
CDR3aa: CASSSPARAYEQYF
v_gene: TRBV28
j_gene: TRBJ2-7
d_gene: NA
abundance: NA

CDR3nt: TGTGCCAGCAGCCCCGGGACTCCAAGGGGGGAGACCCAGTACTTC
CDR3aa: CASSPGTPRGETQYF
v_gene: TRBV9
j_gene: TRBJ2-5
d_gene: NA
abundance: NA

CDR3nt: TGCGCCAGCAGCTTTAGTTCTAGCGGGAGGACCCCGAGCTCCTACGAGCAGTACTTC
CDR3aa: CASSFSSSGRTPSSYEQYF
v_gene: TRBV5-1
j_gene: TRBJ2-7
d_gene: TRBD2
abundance: NA

CDR3nt: TGTGCCAGCAGCCAAGTTGCCTATAGTCGCGAGCAGTACTTC
CDR3aa: CASSQVAYSREQYF
v_gene: TRBV14
j_gene: TRBJ2-7
d_gene: NA
abundance: NA

CDR3nt: TGTGCCAGCAGCTCCCTGGGACAGGGTTTCGAGACCCAGTACTTC
CDR3aa: CASSSLGQGFETQYF
v_gene: TRBV7-2
j_gene: TRBJ2-5
d_gene: TRBD1
abundance: NA

CDR3nt: TGTGCCAGCTCACCACTCCCTAGCGGGGAAGAGACCCAGTACTTC
CDR3aa: CASSPLPSGEETQYF
v_gene: TRBV18
j_gene: TRBJ2-5
d_gene: TRBD2
abundance: NA

CDR3nt: TGTGCCAGCTCACCGTCCGGGACAGTTTATGAAAAACTGTTTTTT
CDR3aa: CASSPSGTVYEKLFF
v_gene: TRBV18
j_gene: TRBJ1-4
d_gene: TRBD1
abundance: NA

CDR3nt: TGTGCCAGCAGCTTGGGTCTAATGGACACAGATACGCAGTATTTT
CDR3aa: CASSLGLMDTDTQYF
v_gene: TRBV7-9
j_gene: TRBJ2-3
d_gene: NA
abundance: once

CDR3nt: TGCGCCAGCAGTCATCCCAGGGGAAGGGAGACCCAGTACTTC
CDR3aa: CASSHPRGRETQYF
v_gene: TRBV23-1
j_gene: TRBJ2-5
d_gene: NA
abundance: NA

CDR3nt: TGTGCCAGCAGCTTCGGGTTTCGGACAACGAACACCGGGGAGCTGTTTTTT
CDR3aa: CASSFGFRTTNTGELFF
v_gene: TRBV5-6
j_gene: TRBJ2-2
d_gene: NA
abundance: NA

CDR3nt: TGTGCCAGCAGGGCGGCGGGAAGCAATCAGCCCCAGCATTTT
CDR3aa: CASRAAGSNQPQHF
v_gene: TRBV2
j_gene: TRBJ1-5
d_gene: NA
abundance: NA

CDR3nt: TGTGCCAGCAGCGGCTACAGGGGGACCTACAATGAGCAGTTCTTC
CDR3aa: CASSGYRGTYNEQFF
v_gene: TRBV11-2
j_gene: TRBJ2-1
d_gene: TRBD1
abundance: NA

CDR3nt: TGTGCCAGCAGCTTAGGAGAGTACTACGAGCAGTACTTC
CDR3aa: CASSLGEYYEQYF
v_gene: TRBV7-9
j_gene: TRBJ2-7
d_gene: NA
abundance: NA

CDR3nt: TGTGCCAGCAGTTGGGCGGGAGTTGATACGCAGTATTTT
CDR3aa: CASSWAGVDTQYF
v_gene: TRBV28
j_gene: TRBJ2-3
d_gene: TRBD2
abundance: NA